This TCR beta chain appears in the sequencing data of a study of blood T cell repertoires in COVID-19. Germline CDR1 is LGHDT and CDR2 is YNNKEL (reference sequence). Trimming took off 2 bases at V and 4 bases at J, with 6 bases between the two ends. CDR3 length: 12 residues. Measured with immunoSEQ multiplex PCR; TCRdb has only the in-frame clones, and not every one. The profile shows about 480,000 clones, roughly nine tenths of them singletons. The sample consisted of PBMCs or T cells enriched from blood (not recorded which). This TCR derives from a woman aged 55 to 70 who had recovered from COVID-19. The rearrangement uses TRBV3-1 (or the pseudogene TRBV3-2) and TRBJ2-7; TRBD1 is a possible D gene (5 bases). CDR3 protein: CASSQQGYEQYV. The CDR3 DNA reads TGTGCCAGCAGCCAACAGGGTTACGAGCAGTACGTC.